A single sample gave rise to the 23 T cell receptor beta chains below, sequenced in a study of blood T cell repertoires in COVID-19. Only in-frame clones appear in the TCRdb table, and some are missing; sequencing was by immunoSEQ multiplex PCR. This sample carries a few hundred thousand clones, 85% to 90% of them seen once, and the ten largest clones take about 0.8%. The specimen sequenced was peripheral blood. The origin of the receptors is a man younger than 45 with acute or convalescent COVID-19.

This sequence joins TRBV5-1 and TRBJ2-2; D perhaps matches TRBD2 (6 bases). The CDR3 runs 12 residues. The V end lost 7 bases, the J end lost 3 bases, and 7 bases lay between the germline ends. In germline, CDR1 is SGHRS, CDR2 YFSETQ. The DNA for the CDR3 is TGCGCCAGCGGCGGGGACACCGGGGAGCTGTTTTTT. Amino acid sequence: CASGGDTGELFF.

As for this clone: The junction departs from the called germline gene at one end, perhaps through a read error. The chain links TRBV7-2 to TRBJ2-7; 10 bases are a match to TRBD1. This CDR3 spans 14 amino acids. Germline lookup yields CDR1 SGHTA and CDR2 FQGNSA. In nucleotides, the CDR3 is TGTGCCAGCAGCTCCGGGACAGGGGTCCCCGGATTAAGCTTC. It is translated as CASSSGTGVPGLSF.

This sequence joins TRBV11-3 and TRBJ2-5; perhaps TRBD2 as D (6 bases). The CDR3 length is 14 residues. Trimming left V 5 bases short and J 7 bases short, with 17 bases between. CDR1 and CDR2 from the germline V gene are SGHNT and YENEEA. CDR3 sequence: CASSPSASARTQYF. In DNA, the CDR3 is TGTGCCAGCAGCCCTTCCGCTAGCGCCAGGACCCAGTACTTC. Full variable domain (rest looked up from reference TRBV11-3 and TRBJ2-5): EAGVVQSPRYKIIEKKQPVAFWCNPISGHNTLYWYLQNLGQGPELLIRYENEEAVDDSQLPKDRFSAERLKGVDSTLKIQPAELGDSAVYLCASSPSASARTQYFGPGTRLLVL.

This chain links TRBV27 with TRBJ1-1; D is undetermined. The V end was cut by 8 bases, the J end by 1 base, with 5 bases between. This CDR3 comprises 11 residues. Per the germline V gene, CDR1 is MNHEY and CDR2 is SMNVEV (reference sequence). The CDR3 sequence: CASVRNTEAFF. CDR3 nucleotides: TGTGCCAGCGTCAGGAACACTGAAGCTTTCTTT.

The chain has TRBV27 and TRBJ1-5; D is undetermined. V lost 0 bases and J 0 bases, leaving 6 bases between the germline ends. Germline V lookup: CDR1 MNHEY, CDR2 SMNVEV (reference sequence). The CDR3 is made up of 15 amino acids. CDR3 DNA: TGTGCCAGCAGTTTATCTCCAGGTAGCAATCAGCCCCAGCATTTT. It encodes CASSLSPGSNQPQHF.

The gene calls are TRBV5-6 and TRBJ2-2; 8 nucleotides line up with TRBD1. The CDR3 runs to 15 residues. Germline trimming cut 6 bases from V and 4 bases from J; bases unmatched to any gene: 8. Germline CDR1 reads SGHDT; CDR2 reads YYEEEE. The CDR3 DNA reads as TGTGCCAGCAACTACAGGGGGGTCAGCACCGGGGAGCTGTTTTTT. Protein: CASNYRGVSTGELFF.

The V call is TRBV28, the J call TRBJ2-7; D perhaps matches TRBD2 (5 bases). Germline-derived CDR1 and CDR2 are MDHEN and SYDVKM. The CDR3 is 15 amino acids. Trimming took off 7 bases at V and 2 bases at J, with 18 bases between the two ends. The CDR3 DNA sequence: TGTGCCAGCACCCCGGGCTGGGGAGAGACCTACGAGCAGTACTTC. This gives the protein CASTPGWGETYEQYF.

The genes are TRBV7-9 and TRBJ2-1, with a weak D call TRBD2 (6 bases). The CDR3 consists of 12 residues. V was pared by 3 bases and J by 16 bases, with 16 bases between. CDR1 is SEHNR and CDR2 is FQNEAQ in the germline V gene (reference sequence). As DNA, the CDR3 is TGTGCCAGCAGCTTGGGAGGTACGGGATTCTTCTTC. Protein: CASSLGGTGFFF.

CDR3 in amino acids: CASSPSGFYEQYF. Written as DNA, the CDR3 is TGTGCCAGCAGCCCTAGCGGCTTTTACGAGCAGTACTTC. The genes are TRBV7-2 and TRBJ2-7; 7 nucleotides line up with TRBD2. Per germline, CDR1 SGHTA and CDR2 FQGNSA. V lost 5 bases, J lost 4 bases, and 5 bases stayed unmatched. The length of the CDR3 is 13 residues.

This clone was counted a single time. CDR3 in DNA: TGTGCCAGCAGGTCCTATGGACAGGTCTACGAGCAGTACTTC. Amino acid sequence: CASRSYGQVYEQYF. V is TRBV28 and J is TRBJ2-7; 7 bases match TRBD1. V was clipped by 6 bases and J by 3 bases; unmatched bases: 8. The CDR3 extends over 14 amino acids. CDR1 MDHEN and CDR2 SYDVKM come from the germline V gene.

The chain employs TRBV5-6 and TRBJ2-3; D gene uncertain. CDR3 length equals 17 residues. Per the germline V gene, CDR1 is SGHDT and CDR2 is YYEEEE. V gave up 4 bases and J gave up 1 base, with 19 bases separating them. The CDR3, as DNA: TGTGCCAGCAGCCCAAATCCTGCCCACTACCGCACAGATACGCAGTATTTT. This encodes CASSPNPAHYRTDTQYF.

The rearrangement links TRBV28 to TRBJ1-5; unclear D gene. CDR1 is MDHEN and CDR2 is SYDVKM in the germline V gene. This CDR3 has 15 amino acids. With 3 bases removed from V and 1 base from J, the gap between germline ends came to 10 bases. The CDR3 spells CASSLDGRSNQPQHF. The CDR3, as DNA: TGTGCCAGCAGTTTGGACGGGAGGAGCAATCAGCCCCAGCATTTT.

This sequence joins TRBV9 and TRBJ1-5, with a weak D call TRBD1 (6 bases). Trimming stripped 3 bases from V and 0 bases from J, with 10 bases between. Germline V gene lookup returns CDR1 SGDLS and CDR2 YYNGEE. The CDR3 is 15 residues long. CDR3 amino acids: CASSERGYSNQPQHF. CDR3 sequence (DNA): TGTGCCAGCAGCGAGAGGGGGTATAGCAATCAGCCCCAGCATTTT.

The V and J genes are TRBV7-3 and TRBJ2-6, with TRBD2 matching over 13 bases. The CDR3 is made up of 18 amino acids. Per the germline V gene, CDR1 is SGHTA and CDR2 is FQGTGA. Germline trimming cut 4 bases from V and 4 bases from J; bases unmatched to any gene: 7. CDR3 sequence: CASSWTSGSVAGANVLTF. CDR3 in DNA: TGTGCCAGCAGCTGGACTAGCGGGAGTGTTGCGGGGGCCAACGTCCTGACTTTC.

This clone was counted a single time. CDR3 DNA sequence: TGTGCCACCAGTACGAGCGGGAGGGCAACCGGGGAGCTGTTTTTT. Protein: CATSTSGRATGELFF. This sequence joins TRBV24-1 and TRBJ2-2; TRBD2 matches 10 bases. The CDR3 runs to 15 residues. Germline values: CDR1 KGHDR, CDR2 SFDVKD. V lost 6 bases and J lost 5; bases outside the gene matches: 5.

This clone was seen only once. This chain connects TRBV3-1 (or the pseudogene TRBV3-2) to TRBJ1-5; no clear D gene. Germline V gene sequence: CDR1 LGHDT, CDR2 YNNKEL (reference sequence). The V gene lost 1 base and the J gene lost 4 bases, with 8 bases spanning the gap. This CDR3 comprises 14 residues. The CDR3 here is CASSQADTNQPQHF. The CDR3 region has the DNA TGTGCCAGCAGCCAAGCCGACACTAATCAGCCCCAGCATTTT.

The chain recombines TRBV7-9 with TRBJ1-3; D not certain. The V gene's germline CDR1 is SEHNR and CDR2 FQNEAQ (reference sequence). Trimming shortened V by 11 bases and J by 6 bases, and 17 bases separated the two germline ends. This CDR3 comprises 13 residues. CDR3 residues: CAPMAQYKNTIYF. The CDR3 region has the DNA TGTGCCCCGATGGCACAGTACAAAAACACCATATATTTT.

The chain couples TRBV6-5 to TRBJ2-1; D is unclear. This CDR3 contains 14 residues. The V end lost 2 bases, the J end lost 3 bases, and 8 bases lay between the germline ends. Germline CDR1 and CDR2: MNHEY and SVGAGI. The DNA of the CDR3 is TGTGCCAGCAGTTACGCAGGCAGCTACAATGAGCAGTTCTTC. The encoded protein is CASSYAGSYNEQFF.

The CDR3 region has the DNA TGCGCCAGCAGCTTGGTCGGACAGGGCCCTGAAAAACTGTTTTTT. Translating gives CASSLVGQGPEKLFF. The V call is TRBV5-1, the J call TRBJ1-4; 8 bases map to TRBD1. V shed 0 bases and J 7 bases; nucleotides not matched to a gene: 5. The CDR3 runs 15 residues. Germline loops: CDR1 SGHRS, CDR2 YFSETQ.

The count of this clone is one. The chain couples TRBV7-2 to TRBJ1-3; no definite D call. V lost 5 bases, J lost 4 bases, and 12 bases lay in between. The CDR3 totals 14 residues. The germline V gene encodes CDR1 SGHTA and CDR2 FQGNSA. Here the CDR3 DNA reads TGTGCCAGCAGCCCCCGGACTACCGGAAACACCATATATTTT. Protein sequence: CASSPRTTGNTIYF.

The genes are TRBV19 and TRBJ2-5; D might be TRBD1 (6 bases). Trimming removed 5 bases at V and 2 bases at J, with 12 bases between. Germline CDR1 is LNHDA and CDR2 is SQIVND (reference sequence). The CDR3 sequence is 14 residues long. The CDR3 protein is CASSSGQPQETQYF. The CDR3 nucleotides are TGTGCCAGTAGTTCCGGACAGCCTCAAGAGACCCAGTACTTC.

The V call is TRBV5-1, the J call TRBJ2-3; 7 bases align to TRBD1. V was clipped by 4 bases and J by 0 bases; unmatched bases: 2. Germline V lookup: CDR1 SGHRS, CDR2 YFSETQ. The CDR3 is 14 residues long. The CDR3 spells CASSPGQSTDTQYF. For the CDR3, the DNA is TGCGCCAGCAGCCCGGGACAGAGCACAGATACGCAGTATTTT.

The CDR3 region is CASSYGGQLGNTIYF. The CDR3 DNA is TGTGCCAGCAGTTACGGTGGGCAGCTCGGAAACACCATATATTTT. The chain employs TRBV6-6 and TRBJ1-3; no reliable D call. The CDR3 extends over 15 amino acids. Per the germline V gene, CDR1 is MNHNY and CDR2 is SVGAGI (reference sequence). V was clipped by 2 bases and J by 4 bases, with 12 bases between them.